The 26 T cell receptor beta chains reported below all come from one sample, sequenced in a study of Graves' ophthalmopathy and Graves' hyperthyroidism. RNA transcripts yielded amplified TCR beta CDR3 regions. The first-round RT-PCR employed HTBI primers together with the Qiagen OneStep RT-PCR kit. A multiplex PCR was then performed as the second round. One entry per CDR3 protein, called by TCRdb with MiXCR from the multiplex PCR reads. The sample lists 150,000 to 200,000 distinct CDR3 sequences, 39% occurring once. Specimen: peripheral blood. These receptors were collected from a man younger than 40 with Graves' ophthalmopathy.

This clonotype was found a few times. The chain combines TRBV7-9 with TRBJ1-2; 7 nucleotides agree with TRBD1. Germline V CDR1 and CDR2: SEHNR, FQNEAQ (reference sequence). Trimming at V came to 6 bases and at J to 4 bases, leaving 14 bases not matched to a gene. The CDR3 sequence is 16 residues long. The CDR3 DNA reads as TGTGCCAGCAGTACTCCCGACAGGGATACCCTCTATGGCTACACCTTC. It specifies CASSTPDRDTLYGYTF.

This clonotype came up many times. The chain joins TRBV3-1 to TRBJ2-2; 10 bases are shared with TRBD2. The CDR3 length is 19 residues. Trimming cost V 0 bases and J 4 bases; bases outside gene matches: 11. From germline, CDR1 is LGHDT and CDR2 YNNKEL (reference sequence). The CDR3 spells CASSQEPGLAVGGTGELFF. In DNA, the CDR3 is TGTGCCAGCAGCCAAGAGCCCGGACTAGCGGTCGGAGGCACCGGGGAGCTGTTTTTT.

The rearrangement joins TRBV6-5 to TRBJ2-5; 7 bases fit TRBD2. Germline CDR1 reads MNHEY; CDR2 reads SVGAGI. CDR3 size: 16 residues. Germline trimming cut 3 bases from V and 3 bases from J; bases unmatched to any gene: 10. Here the CDR3 DNA reads TGTGCCAGCAGTTATCAGCGTGGGCTAGCGGAAGAGACCCAGTACTTC. Residues: CASSYQRGLAEETQYF.

Many counts were recorded for this clonotype. This chain uses TRBV6-2 or TRBV6-3 with TRBJ2-7; TRBD2 aligns across 10 bases. CDR3 length: 15 amino acids. The V segment lost 6 bases and the J segment 6 bases; nucleotides outside the gene matches: 11. Germline V lookup: CDR1 MNHEY, CDR2 SVGEGT. The CDR3 DNA reads as TGTGCCAGCAGGAAGGGGGCTAGCGGGAGTTTCGAGCAGTACTTC. Amino acid sequence: CASRKGASGSFEQYF.

This clonotype was seen many times. V gene TRBV4-1 combines with J gene TRBJ2-6, with D uncertain. The CDR3 totals 16 residues. Germline assignment: CDR1 MGHRA and CDR2 YSYEKL. With 0 bases removed from V and 0 bases from J, the gap between germline ends came to 6 bases. The CDR3 DNA reads as TGCGCCAGCAGCCAAGAGCCCGGCTCTGGGGCCAACGTCCTGACTTTC. Its translation: CASSQEPGSGANVLTF.

This clonotype came up many times. The genes are TRBV12-3 or TRBV12-4 and TRBJ1-1; 7 bases are a match to TRBD1. The V gene end was trimmed by 4 bases and the J gene end by 2 bases; junction bases not matched to a gene: 4. The CDR3 covers 14 residues. DNA for the CDR3: TGTGCCAGCAGTTGGGGACAGCTAAACACTGAAGCTTTCTTT. Amino acids: CASSWGQLNTEAFF.

This clonotype has a count of ten or more. The V call is TRBV11-3, the J call TRBJ2-2, with a possible D match to TRBD1 (7 bases). Trimming removed 5 bases from V and 5 bases from J, with 15 bases in between. CDR3 length: 15 residues. Germline CDR1 reads SGHNT; CDR2 reads YENEEA. The CDR3 spells CASSGAGQRTGELFF. As DNA, the CDR3 is TGTGCCAGCAGCGGGGCGGGACAGAGAACCGGGGAGCTGTTTTTT.

This clonotype was recorded many times. The chain uses TRBV7-2 and TRBJ1-3, with D uncertain. CDR1 and CDR2 (germline): SGHTA, FQGNSA. The CDR3 sequence is 15 residues long. Trimming shortened V by 5 bases and J by 0 bases, and 11 bases separated the two germline ends. CDR3 sequence reads: CASSQGPSSGNTIYF. As DNA, the CDR3 is TGTGCCAGCAGCCAAGGACCGAGCTCTGGAAACACCATATATTTT.

The gene calls are TRBV12-3 or TRBV12-4 and TRBJ1-3; a weak D match, TRBD1 (5 bases). The CDR3 has 14 residues. V lost 8 bases and J lost 0, with 11 bases in between. The CDR3 region has the DNA TGTGCCAGCCGGGACGATAGCTCTGGAAACACCATATATTTT. Its translation is CASRDDSSGNTIYF.

This clonotype came up many times. This rearrangement joins TRBV11-2 to TRBJ2-7, with D tentatively TRBD1 (6 bases). The CDR3 loop spans 15 amino acids. Germline values: CDR1 SGHAT, CDR2 FQNNGV. Trimming stripped 5 bases from V and 0 bases from J, with 14 bases between. In DNA, the CDR3 is TGTGCCAGCAGCGCGGCTCAGGGGCCCTCCTACGAGCAGTACTTC. Its translation: CASSAAQGPSYEQYF.

This clonotype has a count of ten or more. The chain couples TRBV30 to TRBJ1-2; 7 positions match TRBD1. The germline CDR1 and CDR2 sequences are GTSNPN and SVGIG (reference sequence). This CDR3 region has 14 residues. Trimming cost V 4 bases and J 4 bases; bases outside gene matches: 9. The CDR3 DNA reads TGTGCCTGGACTACAGGGGACCTTACCTATGGCTACACCTTC. Translating gives CAWTTGDLTYGYTF.

This clonotype was counted many times. DNA for the CDR3: TGTGCCACCAGTGACCCCGGGACAGGTAGCAATCAGCCCCAGCATTTT. It yields the protein CATSDPGTGSNQPQHF. The genes are TRBV24-1 and TRBJ1-5, with TRBD1 identical over 8 bases. The CDR3 extends over 16 amino acids. The trim removed 4 bases at V and 0 bases at J, leaving 4 bases unmatched. In germline, CDR1 is KGHDR, CDR2 SFDVKD.

In its sample, this clonotype was seen many times. This sequence joins TRBV6-5 and TRBJ1-2; maybe TRBD1 (5 bases). Germline V CDR1 and CDR2: MNHEY, SVGAGI. V lost 1 base and J 7 bases, leaving 7 bases between the germline ends. This CDR3 contains 12 residues. CDR3 protein: CASSYWGTGYTF. Here the CDR3 DNA reads TGTGCCAGCAGTTACTGGGGGACTGGCTACACCTTC.

The chain links TRBV7-3 to TRBJ2-5; no firm D call. The CDR3 totals 13 residues. Germline lookup yields CDR1 SGHTA and CDR2 FQGTGA. V dropped 1 base and J dropped 0 bases, with 3 bases sitting between them. The CDR3 sequence is CASSLKNQETQYF. CDR3 DNA sequence: TGTGCCAGCAGCTTAAAGAACCAAGAGACCCAGTACTTC.

In this sample, this clonotype turned up many times. The chain links TRBV4-3 to TRBJ2-5; tentatively, D is TRBD1 or TRBD2 (5 bases each). V lost 0 bases, J lost 3 bases, and 11 bases lay in between. The CDR3 spans 15 residues. The germline V gene encodes CDR1 LGHNA and CDR2 YSLEER. The CDR3 reads CASSQDGTEKETQYF. CDR3 DNA: TGCGCCAGCAGCCAAGACGGGACGGAGAAAGAGACCCAGTACTTC.

This chain connects TRBV6-5 to TRBJ2-7, with D perhaps given as TRBD1 or TRBD2 (5 bases each). Trimming took 2 bases from V and 2 from J, leaving 10 bases between them. The CDR3 loop spans 14 amino acids. CDR1 is MNHEY, CDR2 SVGAGI, per germline. The CDR3 loop is CASSYRDATYEQYF. CDR3 sequence (DNA): TGTGCCAGCAGTTACCGGGACGCAACCTACGAGCAGTACTTC.

This chain joins TRBV6-5 and TRBJ1-2; D gene uncertain. The germline V and J ends were trimmed by 6 bases and 1 base, with 12 bases remaining between them. CDR1 is MNHEY, CDR2 SVGAGI, per germline. This CDR3 contains 14 residues. The chain's CDR3 is CASSYRAFNYGYTF. Written as DNA, the CDR3 is TGTGCCAGCAGCTACCGAGCCTTTAACTATGGCTACACCTTC.

The rearrangement uses TRBV7-2 and TRBJ2-5, with D tentatively TRBD1 (6 bases). Per the germline V gene, CDR1 is SGHTA and CDR2 is FQGNSA. V lost 5 bases and J lost 5, with 18 bases in between. The CDR3 is 15 amino acids. CDR3 nucleotide sequence: TGTGCCAGCAGCCCCAACAGGGTAGCAGGGGAGACCCAGTACTTC. Translated, it gives CASSPNRVAGETQYF. Looking up the rest from reference TRBV7-2 and TRBJ2-5 gives the full variable domain: GAGVSQSPSNKVTEKGKDVELRCDPISGHTALYWYRQSLGQGLEFLIYFQGNSAPDKSGLPSDRFSAERTGGSVSTLTIQRTQQEDSAVYLCASSPNRVAGETQYFGPGTRLLVL.

This rearrangement joins TRBV6-2 or TRBV6-3 to TRBJ2-7; TRBD2 might be the D (6 bases). The CDR3 spans 17 residues. V was pared by 7 bases and J by 6 bases, with 28 bases between. The V gene's germline CDR1 is MNHEY and CDR2 SVGEGT. The CDR3 region has the DNA TGTGCCAGCACCAACGGGGGTAGCGCGACGACTCGGGTCGAGCAGTACTTC. This translates into CASTNGGSATTRVEQYF.

The rearrangement links TRBV11-2 to TRBJ1-5, with no clear D. V lost 2 bases, J lost 1 base, and 15 bases lay in between. CDR1 and CDR2 (germline): SGHAT, FQNNGV. The CDR3 is made up of 17 amino acids. The CDR3 spells CASSLLAAGVSNQPQHF. Here the CDR3 DNA reads TGTGCCAGCAGCTTATTAGCGGCAGGTGTAAGCAATCAGCCCCAGCATTTT.

The chain recombines TRBV6-5 with TRBJ2-5; 8 bases align to TRBD2. The CDR3 is 14 amino acids. Germline trimming cut 2 bases from V and 5 bases from J; bases unmatched to any gene: 4. Germline CDR1 and CDR2: MNHEY and SVGAGI. Here the CDR3 reads CASSYRGGLETQYF. DNA of the CDR3: TGTGCCAGCAGTTACCGGGGGGGTTTGGAGACCCAGTACTTC.

This chain joins TRBV12-3 or TRBV12-4 and TRBJ1-2; D remains ambiguous. CDR3 size: 14 residues. V was clipped by 5 bases and J by 8 bases, with 18 bases between them. DNA of the CDR3: TGTGCCAGCAGTCCGGCGTCGATCTCCAGCGGCTACACCTTC. Translation: CASSPASISSGYTF.

Ten or more counts support this clonotype. V and J are TRBV18 and TRBJ1-3; D not certain. This CDR3 contains 13 residues. Trimming pared 5 bases from V and 8 bases from J, leaving 13 bases between. Germline V CDR1 and CDR2: KGHSH, LQKENI. CDR3 sequence: CASSAPPRDTIYF. In DNA form, the CDR3 reads TGTGCCAGCTCAGCGCCCCCCCGGGACACCATATATTTT.

The chain recombines TRBV28 with TRBJ2-7; D may be TRBD1 (5 bases). Germline values: CDR1 MDHEN, CDR2 SYDVKM. This CDR3 spans 15 amino acids. V shed 5 bases and J shed 3 bases, with 17 bases lying between them. The CDR3 here is CASSLYRSSGYEQYF. CDR3 DNA sequence: TGTGCCAGCAGTCTTTACAGGTCCTCCGGCTACGAGCAGTACTTC.

This clonotype has a count of ten or more. The gene calls are TRBV6-5 and TRBJ1-1; the D gene is possibly TRBD1 (5 bases). V shed 6 bases and J shed 0 bases, with 11 bases lying between them. The CDR3 has 14 residues. The germline V gene encodes CDR1 MNHEY and CDR2 SVGAGI. CDR3 in DNA: TGTGCCAGCAGATTACAGGTGGTGAACACTGAAGCTTTCTTT. Translation gives CASRLQVVNTEAFF.

The chain is built from TRBV12-3 or TRBV12-4 and TRBJ1-1; 7 nucleotides agree with TRBD1. The CDR3 spans 15 residues. V lost 4 bases to trimming and J lost 5 bases; unmatched junction nucleotides: 10. The CDR3 loop reads CASSWTQGGDTEAFF. The CDR3 DNA reads TGTGCCAGCAGTTGGACCCAGGGGGGTGATACTGAAGCTTTCTTT.